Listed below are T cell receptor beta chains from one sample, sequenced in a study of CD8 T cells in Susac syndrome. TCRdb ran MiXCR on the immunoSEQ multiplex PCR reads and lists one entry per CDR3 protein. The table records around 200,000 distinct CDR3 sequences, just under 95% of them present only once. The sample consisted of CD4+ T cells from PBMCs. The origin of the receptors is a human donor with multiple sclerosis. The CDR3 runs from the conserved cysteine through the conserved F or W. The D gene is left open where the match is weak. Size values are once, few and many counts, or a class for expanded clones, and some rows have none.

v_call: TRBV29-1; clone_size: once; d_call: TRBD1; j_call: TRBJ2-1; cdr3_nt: TGCAGCGTTCTTATAGGGGGCCGATACAATGAGCAGTTCTTC; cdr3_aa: CSVLIGGRYNEQFF
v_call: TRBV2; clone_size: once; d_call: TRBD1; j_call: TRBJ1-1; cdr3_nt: TGTGCCAGCAGACCCGACAGGGGTCGGACTGAAGCTTTCTTT; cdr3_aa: CASRPDRGRTEAFF
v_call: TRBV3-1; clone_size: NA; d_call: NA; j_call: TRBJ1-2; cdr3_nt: TGTGCCAGCAGCCAAGGAGGGGGAAACTATGGCTACACCTTC; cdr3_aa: CASSQGGGNYGYTF
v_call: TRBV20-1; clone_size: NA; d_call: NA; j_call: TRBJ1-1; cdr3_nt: TGCAGTGCTAGGACCCAGGATGAGAACACTGAAGCTTTCTTT; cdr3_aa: CSARTQDENTEAFF
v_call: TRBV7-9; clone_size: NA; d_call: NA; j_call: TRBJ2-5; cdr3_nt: TGTGCCAGCAGCTTAGCTGGGATGGGGTCTCAAGAGACCCAGTACTTC; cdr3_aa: CASSLAGMGSQETQYF
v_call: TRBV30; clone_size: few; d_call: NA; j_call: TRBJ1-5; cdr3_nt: TGTGCCTGGAGTGTCTTGGGAGGTCAGCCCCAGCATTTT; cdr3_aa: CAWSVLGGQPQHF
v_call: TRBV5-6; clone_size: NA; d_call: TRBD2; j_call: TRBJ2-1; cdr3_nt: TGTGCCAGCAGCTGGACTAGCACTGAGCAGTTCTTC; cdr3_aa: CASSWTSTEQFF
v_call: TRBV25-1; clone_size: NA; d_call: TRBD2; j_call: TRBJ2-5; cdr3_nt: TGTGCCAGCAGTGACCTTCGGGGGGGAGGAGAGACCCAGTACTTC; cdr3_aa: CASSDLRGGGETQYF
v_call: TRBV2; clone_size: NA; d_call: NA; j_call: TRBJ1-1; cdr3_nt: TGTGCCAGTGGCGCCGCGGGTTTCGCTGAAGCTTTCTTT; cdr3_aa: CASGAAGFAEAFF
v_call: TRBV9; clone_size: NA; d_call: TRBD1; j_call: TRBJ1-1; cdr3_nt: TGTGCCAGCAGCCCCGGACAGGGGACCTCAGCTTTCTTT; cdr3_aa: CASSPGQGTSAFF
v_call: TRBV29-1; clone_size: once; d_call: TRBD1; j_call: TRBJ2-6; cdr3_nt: TGCAGCGTTGAAGGCGCCAGGGGGACTGGGGCCAACGTCCTGACTTTC; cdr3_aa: CSVEGARGTGANVLTF
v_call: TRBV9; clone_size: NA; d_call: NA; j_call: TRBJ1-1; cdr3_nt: TGTGCCAGCAGCGTAGAGGGACGGGACACTGAAGCTTTCTTT; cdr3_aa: CASSVEGRDTEAFF
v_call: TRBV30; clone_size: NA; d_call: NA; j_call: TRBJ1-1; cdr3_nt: TGTGCCTGGAGTCAGGGTCTGAAGGGCACTGAAGCTTTCTTT; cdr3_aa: CAWSQGLKGTEAFF
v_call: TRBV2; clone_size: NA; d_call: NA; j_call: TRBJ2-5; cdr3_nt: TGTGCCACCTCATCGACTAGATCGAGGGACCAAGAGACCCAGTACTTC; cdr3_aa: CATSSTRSRDQETQYF
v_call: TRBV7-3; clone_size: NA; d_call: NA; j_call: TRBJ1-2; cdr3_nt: TGTGCCAGCAGCCCGGGCCCGGGGGTTAATGGCTACACCTTC; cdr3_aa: CASSPGPGVNGYTF
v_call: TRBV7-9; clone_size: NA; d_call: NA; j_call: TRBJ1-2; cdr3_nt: TGTGCCAGCAGTCAAGAGACCAGCTATAACTATGGCTACACCTTC; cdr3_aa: CASSQETSYNYGYTF
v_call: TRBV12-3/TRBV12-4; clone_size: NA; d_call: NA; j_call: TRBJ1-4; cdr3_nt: TGTGCCAGCAGTTTCGCGATCGGTGAAAAACTGTTTTTT; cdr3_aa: CASSFAIGEKLFF
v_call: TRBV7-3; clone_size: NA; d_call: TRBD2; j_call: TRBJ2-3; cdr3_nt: TGTGCCAGCAGCAGTGGTAGCGGGGGGCCGGCAGATACGCAGTATTTT; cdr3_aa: CASSSGSGGPADTQYF
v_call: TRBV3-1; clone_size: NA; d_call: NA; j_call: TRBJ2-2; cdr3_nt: TGTGCCAGCACCCAACTACGGAACACCGGGGAGCTGTTTTTT; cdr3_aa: CASTQLRNTGELFF
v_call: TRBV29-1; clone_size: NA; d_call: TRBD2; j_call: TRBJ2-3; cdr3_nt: TGCAGCGCCCGGACTAGCGGGCTCGGCACAGATACGCAGTATTTT; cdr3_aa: CSARTSGLGTDTQYF
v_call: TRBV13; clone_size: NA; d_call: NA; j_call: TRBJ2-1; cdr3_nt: TGTGCCAGCAGCGGTGGGCTACGCTCCTACAATGAGCAGTTCTTC; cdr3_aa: CASSGGLRSYNEQFF
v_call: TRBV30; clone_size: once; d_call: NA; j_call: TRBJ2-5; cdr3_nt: TGTGCCTGGAGTGTACAGGTGACCCAGTACTTC; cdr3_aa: CAWSVQVTQYF
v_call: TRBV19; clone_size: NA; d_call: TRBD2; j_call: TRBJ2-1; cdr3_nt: TGTGCCAGTAGTCCCCGGCGATTAGCGGGGGGACTCCACAATGAGCAGTTCTTC; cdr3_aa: CASSPRRLAGGLHNEQFF
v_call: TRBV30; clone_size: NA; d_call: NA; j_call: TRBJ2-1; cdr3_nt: TGTGCCTGGGGGGTTCCCCACAATGAGCAGTTCTTC; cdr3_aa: CAWGVPHNEQFF
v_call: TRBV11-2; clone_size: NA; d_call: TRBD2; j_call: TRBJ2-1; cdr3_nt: TGTGCCAGCAGCGAGCCGACTAGCGGGGGAATAGGTGAGCAGTTCTTC; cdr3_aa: CASSEPTSGGIGEQFF
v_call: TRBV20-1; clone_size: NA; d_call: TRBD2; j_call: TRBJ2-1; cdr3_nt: TGCAGTGCCCGCGGCCAACTAGCGGGGGGATACAATGAGCAGTTCTTC; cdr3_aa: CSARGQLAGGYNEQFF
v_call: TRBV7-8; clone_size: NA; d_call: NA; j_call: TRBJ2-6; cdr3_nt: TGTGCCAGCAGCTTAGGATACTCTGGGGCCAACGTCCTGACTTTC; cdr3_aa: CASSLGYSGANVLTF
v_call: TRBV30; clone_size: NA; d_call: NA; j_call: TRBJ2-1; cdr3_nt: TGTGCCTGGAGCCCCGACTACAATGAGCAGTTCTTC; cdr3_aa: CAWSPDYNEQFF
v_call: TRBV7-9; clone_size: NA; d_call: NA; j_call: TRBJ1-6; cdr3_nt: TGTGCCAGCAGCTTAGGGGGATTGGAATCACCCCTCCACTTT; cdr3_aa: CASSLGGLESPLHF